These 21 T cell receptor beta chains share one sample of origin, sequenced in a study of Graves' ophthalmopathy and Graves' hyperthyroidism. TCR beta CDR3 amplification used RNA transcripts. HTBI-primed first-round RT-PCR preceded second-round multiplex PCR. TCRdb analysed the multiplex PCR reads with MiXCR anew, one entry per CDR3 protein. This sample has roughly 230,000 distinct CDR3 sequences, with under 25% found just once. Sequencing input: peripheral blood. The receptor source for this set is a woman between 45 and 65 years old with Graves' ophthalmopathy.

This chain connects TRBV6-1 to TRBJ2-7, with D possibly TRBD2 on 6 matching bases. This CDR3 has 14 residues. Looked up from germline, CDR1 is MNHNS and CDR2 is SASEGT. Between the trimmed V and J ends, which lost 5 bases and 2 bases, there was a span of 13 bases. The CDR3 DNA reads as TGTGCCAGCAGTCGCGGTGCGGGAACCTACGAGCAGTACTTC. Its translation: CASSRGAGTYEQYF.

The chain is built from TRBV6-5 and TRBJ2-7; D uncertain. Trimming left V 0 bases short and J 3 bases short, with 6 bases between. Germline CDR1 and CDR2: MNHEY and SVGAGI. CDR3 size: 13 residues. CDR3 DNA sequence: TGTGCCAGCAGTTACTCGGCAGTCTACGAGCAGTACTTC. It specifies CASSYSAVYEQYF.

In its sample, this clonotype was seen many times. The chain joins TRBV4-1 to TRBJ2-5; possibly TRBD1 or TRBD2 for D (5 bases each). V lost 1 base and J lost 0, with 12 bases in between. CDR1 and CDR2 (germline): MGHRA, YSYEKL. The CDR3 has 16 residues. The CDR3 DNA reads TGCGCCAGCAGCCAAGGGGCATCGGGACACCAAGAGACCCAGTACTTC. Translation gives CASSQGASGHQETQYF.

This chain uses TRBV9 with TRBJ2-4; D gene uncertain. Deletions cut 0 bases from V and 0 bases from J, with 4 bases between. Germline CDR1 is SGDLS and CDR2 is YYNGEE. The CDR3 has 14 residues. Written as DNA, the CDR3 is TGTGCCAGCAGCGTAGATGTAGCCAAAAACATTCAGTACTTC. Protein sequence: CASSVDVAKNIQYF.

This chain uses TRBV20-1 with TRBJ1-6; D ambiguous. The germline V gene encodes CDR1 DFQATT and CDR2 SNEGSKA (reference sequence). The CDR3 contains 12 residues. Trimming took off 0 bases at V and 11 bases at J, with 8 bases between the two ends. CDR3: CSARDLGAPLHF. For the CDR3, the DNA is TGCAGTGCTAGAGATCTCGGGGCACCCCTCCACTTT.

This chain connects TRBV24-1 to TRBJ1-2, with 7 nucleotides matching TRBD1. V was pared by 9 bases and J by 4 bases, with 7 bases of the junction left unmatched. This CDR3 comprises 13 residues. Germline V gene data show CDR1 as KGHDR and CDR2 as SFDVKD. CDR3 region: CATLRTGFYGYTF. The DNA of the CDR3 is TGTGCCACCCTGAGGACAGGATTCTATGGCTACACCTTC.

Points on this clonotype: It may be a read error: a sequence one base away is much more abundant. This CDR3 is CSVERWGIAEAFF. The CDR3 bases are TGCAGCGTTGAACGGTGGGGGATCGCTGAAGCTTTCTTT. This chain joins TRBV29-1 and TRBJ1-1; a possible D gene is TRBD1 (5 bases). Germline assignment: CDR1 SQVTM and CDR2 ANQGSEA. The ends were cut back, 2 bases at V and 6 bases at J, with 13 bases in the middle. The CDR3 runs 13 residues.

The sample holds many counts of this clonotype. The rearrangement links TRBV30 to TRBJ1-3; D uncertain. Germline CDR1 GTSNPN, CDR2 SVGIG (reference sequence). The CDR3 is 13 residues long. V was pared by 0 bases and J by 1 base, with 4 bases between. The CDR3 here is CAWSVLSGNTIYF. CDR3 bases: TGTGCCTGGAGTGTATTGTCTGGAAACACCATATATTTT.

There are many counts of this clonotype. The rearrangement joins TRBV5-1 to TRBJ1-2; maybe TRBD1 (5 bases). V was pared by 2 bases and J by 7 bases, with 15 bases between. The CDR3 is 14 amino acids. The germline gives CDR1 SGHRS, CDR2 YFSETQ. CDR3 sequence (DNA): TGCGCCAGCAGCTTAGGGGTAGCCGAAACTGGCTACACCTTC. This gives the protein CASSLGVAETGYTF.

The genes are TRBV11-2 and TRBJ2-7; 7 bases align to TRBD1. The CDR3 totals 16 residues. Germline CDR1 is SGHAT and CDR2 is FQNNGV. The trim removed 5 bases at V and 4 bases at J, leaving 14 bases unmatched. The CDR3 coding sequence is TGTGCCAGCAGCGCCCAGTCAGGGGGTTACGTTTACGAGCAGTACTTC. Amino acid sequence: CASSAQSGGYVYEQYF.

The sample holds many counts of this clonotype. This chain uses TRBV9 with TRBJ1-1; 7 positions agree with TRBD1. The CDR3 totals 15 residues. Losses at the gene ends were 4 bases for V and 3 bases for J; bases not matched to a gene: 9. Germline V gives CDR1 SGDLS, CDR2 YYNGEE. CDR3 amino acids: CASSPMTGRDTEAFF. In nucleotides, the CDR3 is TGTGCCAGCAGCCCGATGACAGGGCGGGACACTGAAGCTTTCTTT.

The CDR3 coding sequence is TGTGCCAGCAGATTCAGGAGAAAACCCGACAGGGAGACCCAGTACTTC. It translates to CASRFRRKPDRETQYF. The chain couples TRBV5-6 to TRBJ2-5, with D perhaps matching TRBD1 (6 bases). Germline V gene data show CDR1 as SGHDT and CDR2 as YYEEEE. The V end was cut by 5 bases, the J end by 5 bases, with 22 bases between. This CDR3 region has 16 residues.

This clonotype came up many times. The chain recombines TRBV19 with TRBJ1-2; 9 positions match TRBD1. This CDR3 spans 15 amino acids. Germline assignment: CDR1 LNHDA and CDR2 SQIVND (reference sequence). V gave up 5 bases and J gave up 7 bases; unmatched junction bases: 11. The CDR3 protein is CASSQPGQGTGGYTF. The CDR3 coding sequence is TGTGCCAGTAGTCAACCGGGACAGGGAACAGGTGGCTACACCTTC.

This clonotype was detected many times. J is TRBJ1-1 and V is TRBV27; possible D gene TRBD1, 6 bases. V was pared by 8 bases and J by 4 bases, with 14 bases between. The CDR3 extends over 13 amino acids. Germline values: CDR1 MNHEY, CDR2 SMNVEV (reference sequence). CDR3 sequence (DNA): TGTGCCAGCGCTAACCACAGGGTCACTGAAGCTTTCTTT. Protein product: CASANHRVTEAFF.

This clonotype came up many times. The chain combines TRBV9 with TRBJ2-5; perhaps TRBD2 as D (5 bases). V lost 0 bases and J lost 1, with 10 bases in between. CDR1 and CDR2 from the germline V gene are SGDLS and YYNGEE. This CDR3 spans 15 amino acids. The CDR3 spells CASSVGGVLQETQYF. For the CDR3, the DNA is TGTGCCAGCAGCGTAGGGGGAGTCCTCCAAGAGACCCAGTACTTC.

This clonotype has at least ten counts. The V call is TRBV29-1, the J call TRBJ2-7; 9 bases fit TRBD1. V shed 6 bases and J 3 bases; nucleotides not matched to a gene: 12. CDR1 and CDR2 (germline): SQVTM, ANQGSEA. The CDR3 sequence is 15 residues long. DNA for the CDR3: TGCAGCGTCACCCTGGGGGACAGGGATGGCTACGAGCAGTACTTC. It is translated as CSVTLGDRDGYEQYF.

This clonotype was recorded many times. V and J are TRBV20-1 and TRBJ1-2; 12 positions match TRBD1. The junction had 6 bases not matched to a gene; V was cut back by 4 bases and J by 6 bases. The CDR3 sequence is 14 residues long. Germline CDR1 is DFQATT and CDR2 is SNEGSKA (reference sequence). The CDR3 spells CSAKWDRGRDGYTF. The CDR3 DNA follows: TGCAGTGCTAAATGGGACAGGGGGCGGGATGGCTACACCTTC.

In its sample, this clonotype was seen once. The chain joins TRBV2 to TRBJ1-2; possible D gene TRBD1, 6 bases. Trimming shortened V by 7 bases and J by 2 bases, and 14 bases separated the two germline ends. This CDR3 spans 14 amino acids. Germline CDR1 and CDR2: SNHLY and FYNNEI. This chain's CDR3 is CASTTDRQNYGYTF. In nucleotides, the CDR3 is TGTGCCAGCACCACGGACAGACAGAACTATGGCTACACCTTC.

Many counts were recorded for this clonotype. The genes are TRBV5-1 and TRBJ2-7; 7 bases are a match to TRBD2. J lost 5 bases, V lost 0 bases, and 5 bases had no gene match. Per the germline V gene, CDR1 is SGHRS and CDR2 is YFSETQ. CDR3 length equals 14 residues. CDR3 amino acids: CASSLEGTTHEQYF. The DNA for the CDR3 is TGCGCCAGCAGCTTGGAAGGGACTACACACGAGCAGTACTTC.

This clonotype was seen many times. The chain joins TRBV20-1 to TRBJ1-5; D gene unclear. The CDR3 contains 13 residues. Germline CDR1 DFQATT, CDR2 SNEGSKA (reference sequence). The V and J ends lost 5 bases and 1 base respectively, with 9 bases between them. Written as DNA, the CDR3 is TGCAGTGCTTTCAAGGGCAGCAATCAGCCCCAGCATTTT. Residues: CSAFKGSNQPQHF.

This clonotype has at least ten counts. The chain recombines TRBV4-1 with TRBJ1-2; no clear D. V was clipped by 6 bases and J by 0 bases, with 11 bases between them. Germline lookup yields CDR1 MGHRA and CDR2 YSYEKL. The CDR3 spans 14 residues. The CDR3 DNA reads TGCGCCAGCAGAGGTGAAGGAGCTAACTATGGCTACACCTTC. It codes for CASRGEGANYGYTF.